Following are 12 T cell receptor beta chains from one sample sequenced in a study of T-cell reconstitution after alpha-beta-depleted transplantation in children (dated by TCRdb to about 2016). According to the study, the label for this sample's treatment or condition signals: allogeneic hematopoietic cell transplantation with graft depleted of TCRalphabeta T cells and CD19 B cells. Library method: PCR. This sample was sequenced with an Illumina HiSeq 2500. To normalize quantification of the TCRbeta repertoire, the TCR libraries were built with molecular barcoding that relied on unique molecular identifiers. TCRdb handled the public reads itself, with Q25 trimming in fastp and clone calling in MiXCR, and kept productive beta chains. Identical CDR3 proteins give one entry, which carries the most common genes and DNA. The sample includes hundreds of thousands of distinct CDR3 sequences, with roughly 24% observed a single time. The top ten constitute roughly an eighth of the sample.

Sample: PBMCs, mostly from graft donor cells, taken 360 days after TCRalphabeta/CD19-depleted stem cell transplant. The receptors here all came from a boy less than two years old who had a stem cell transplant for acute myeloid leukemia, so the T cells may come from the graft donor.

This clonotype was observed a handful of times. The gene calls are TRBV28 and TRBJ1-2; the match to TRBD1 covers 7 bases. Trimming took 5 bases from V and 2 from J; bases not matched to a gene: 8. The germline V gene has CDR1 MDHEN and CDR2 SYDVKM. This CDR3 has 15 residues. CDR3 in DNA: TGTGCCAGCAGTCCCGGGACAGTCACCAACTATGGCTACACCTTC. Its protein is CASSPGTVTNYGYTF.

V gene TRBV20-1 combines with J gene TRBJ2-3; D is perhaps TRBD2 (6 bases). From germline, CDR1 is DFQATT and CDR2 SNEGSKA (reference sequence). Trimming stripped 3 bases from V and 4 bases from J, with 14 bases between. This CDR3 comprises 14 residues. The CDR3 region is CSARKAGRPDTQYF. The CDR3 region has the DNA TGCAGTGCTAGGAAGGCGGGGAGGCCAGATACGCAGTATTTT.

This clonotype occurred many times. V usage is TRBV12-3 or TRBV12-4 and J usage is TRBJ2-5, with a weak D call TRBD1 (5 bases). CDR3 length: 14 amino acids. V was pared by 3 bases and J by 4 bases, with 12 bases between. This CDR3 reads CASSFGAGAETQYF. The CDR3 bases are TGTGCCAGCAGTTTTGGGGCAGGAGCAGAGACCCAGTACTTC.

The rearrangement uses TRBV15 and TRBJ2-7, with 7 bases identical to TRBD2. CDR1 is LNHNV and CDR2 is YYDKDF in the germline V gene (reference sequence). The ends lost 8 bases at V and 4 bases at J; junction bases unmatched: 2. This CDR3 comprises 11 residues. The CDR3 loop reads CATWRGYEQYV. Written as DNA, the CDR3 is TGTGCCACCTGGCGGGGGTACGAGCAGTACGTC.

CDR3 sequence (DNA): TGCGCCAGCAGCCAAGGACAGGGCCCCTCTGGGGCCAACGTCCTGACTTTC. It encodes CASSQGQGPSGANVLTF. The V gene is TRBV4-3, the J gene TRBJ2-6, with TRBD1 matching over 7 bases. The CDR3 length is 17 residues. V shed 1 base and J 0 bases; nucleotides not matched to a gene: 3. Germline V gene sequence: CDR1 LGHNA, CDR2 YSLEER.

This chain connects TRBV4-1 to TRBJ2-1, with 7 bases fitting TRBD1. The V gene's germline CDR1 is MGHRA and CDR2 YSYEKL. With 0 bases clipped from V and 5 bases from J, the junction kept 13 bases outside the gene matches. The CDR3 length is 18 residues. CDR3 in amino acids: CASSQDYVVRGSDNEQFF. CDR3 in DNA: TGCGCCAGCAGCCAAGATTACGTTGTCAGGGGGAGTGACAATGAGCAGTTCTTC.

This clonotype turned up a few times. V is TRBV15 and J is TRBJ2-7, with D possibly being TRBD1 (6 bases). This CDR3 comprises 17 residues. Germline CDR1 is LNHNV and CDR2 is YYDKDF (reference sequence). Trimming pared 0 bases from V and 6 bases from J, leaving 21 bases between. DNA for the CDR3: TGTGCCACCAGCAGAGATCACCTCCTGACAGGTTCCAGCGAGCAGTACTTC. Protein product: CATSRDHLLTGSSEQYF.

This clonotype showed up just a few times. CDR3 in amino acids: CATSDLNGGPYNEQFF. In nucleotides, the CDR3 is TGTGCCACCAGTGATTTGAACGGGGGGCCCTACAATGAGCAGTTCTTC. The chain joins TRBV24-1 to TRBJ2-1; D is perhaps TRBD2 (7 bases). There are 16 residues in the CDR3. V lost 0 bases and J 2 bases, leaving 10 bases between the germline ends. Per germline, CDR1 KGHDR and CDR2 SFDVKD.

The J gene is TRBJ2-1, the V gene TRBV24-1; D is undetermined. V lost 6 bases, J lost 8 bases, and 7 bases lay in between. Germline V lookup: CDR1 KGHDR, CDR2 SFDVKD. The CDR3 spans 11 residues. In DNA, the CDR3 is TGTGCCACCAGTTTTACCGATGAGCAGTTCTTC. It encodes CATSFTDEQFF.

This clonotype occurred a few times. This rearrangement joins TRBV20-1 to TRBJ2-7; no firm D call. Trimming cost V 7 bases and J 1 base, with 8 bases left between them. The germline V gene encodes CDR1 DFQATT and CDR2 SNEGSKA (reference sequence). The CDR3 contains 11 residues. The CDR3 spells CSVRESYEQYF. DNA of the CDR3: TGCAGTGTTAGGGAATCCTACGAGCAGTACTTC.

Here the CDR3 reads CSVVGTRDTQYF. In DNA, the CDR3 is TGCAGCGTTGTCGGGACTAGAGATACGCAGTATTTT. The chain is built from TRBV29-1 and TRBJ2-3; the match to TRBD2 covers 8 bases. The CDR3 sequence is 12 residues long. Germline CDR1 is SQVTM and CDR2 is ANQGSEA. The V segment lost 4 bases and the J segment 5 bases; nucleotides outside the gene matches: 2.

This clonotype was recorded a few times. The genes are TRBV30 and TRBJ1-2; D is unclear. V dropped 1 base and J dropped 4 bases, with 4 bases sitting between them. Germline V gene data show CDR1 as GTSNPN and CDR2 as SVGIG (reference sequence). The CDR3 loop spans 11 amino acids. The CDR3 nucleotides read TGTGCCTGGAGTGGGGGCTATGGCTACACCTTC. Its translation is CAWSGGYGYTF.